This T cell receptor (beta chain) was found in a study of cytomegalovirus exposure and HLA in healthy donors. For the study at large: Early on, a data release was issued that held about 85 million unique TCRs from HLA-typed donors. Broader study findings: Several top significant clusters appeared, in a later analysis, to be linked to common viral pathogens. It was shown in a later analysis that HLA-associated TCR beta chains were more clonally expanded than other, equally common chains. Most TCR sequences were rare, but some public TCRs occurred in many donors.

Of note for this clone: The antigen is not known. Other DNA sequences from this sample encode an identical CDR3 as well.

Amplification used 60 Vbeta primers and 13 Jbeta primers. Measured with immunoSEQ multiplex PCR; TCRdb has only the in-frame clones, and not every one. Here the sample table reports 100,000 to 150,000 clones. V was cut by 5 bases and J by 0 bases, with 5 bases left in between. This CDR3 has 13 residues. The germline CDR1 and CDR2 sequences are SGHAT and FQNNGV. This chain uses TRBV11-2 with TRBJ2-1; TRBD2 is a possible D gene (5 bases). Sequencing input: PBMCs. The sequence was collected from a man under 40 in good health and CMV-seronegative. CDR3 sequence reads: CASSRGSYNEQFF. The CDR3 nucleotides are TGTGCCAGCAGCCGGGGCTCCTACAATGAGCAGTTCTTC.